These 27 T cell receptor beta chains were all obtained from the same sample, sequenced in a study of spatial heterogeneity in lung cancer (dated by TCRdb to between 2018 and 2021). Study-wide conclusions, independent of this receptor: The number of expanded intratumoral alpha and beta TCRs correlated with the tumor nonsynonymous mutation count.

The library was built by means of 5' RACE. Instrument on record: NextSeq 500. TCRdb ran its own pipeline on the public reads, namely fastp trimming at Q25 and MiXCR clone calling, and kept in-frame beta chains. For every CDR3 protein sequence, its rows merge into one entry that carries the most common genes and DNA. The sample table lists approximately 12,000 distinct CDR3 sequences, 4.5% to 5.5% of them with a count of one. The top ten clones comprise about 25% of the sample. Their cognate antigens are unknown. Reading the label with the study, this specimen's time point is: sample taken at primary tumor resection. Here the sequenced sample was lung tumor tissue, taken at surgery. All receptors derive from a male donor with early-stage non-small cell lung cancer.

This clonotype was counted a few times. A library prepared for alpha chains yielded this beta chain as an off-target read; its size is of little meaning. The CDR3 is CASSQVASEQYF. The CDR3 coding sequence is TGTGCCAGCAGCCAAGTGGCAAGCGAGCAGTACTTC. The rearrangement joins TRBV3-1 to TRBJ2-7; D not certain. Germline CDR1 LGHDT, CDR2 YNNKEL (reference sequence). The CDR3 contains 12 residues. Deletions cut 1 base from V and 6 bases from J, with 7 bases between.

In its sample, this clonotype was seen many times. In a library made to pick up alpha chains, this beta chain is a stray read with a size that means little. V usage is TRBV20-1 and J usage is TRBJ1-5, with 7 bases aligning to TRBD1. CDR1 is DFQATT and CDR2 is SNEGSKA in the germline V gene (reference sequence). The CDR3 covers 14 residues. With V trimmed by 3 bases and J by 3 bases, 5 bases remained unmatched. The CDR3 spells CSARIQGINQPQHF. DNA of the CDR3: TGCAGTGCTAGGATACAGGGGATCAATCAGCCCCAGCATTTT.

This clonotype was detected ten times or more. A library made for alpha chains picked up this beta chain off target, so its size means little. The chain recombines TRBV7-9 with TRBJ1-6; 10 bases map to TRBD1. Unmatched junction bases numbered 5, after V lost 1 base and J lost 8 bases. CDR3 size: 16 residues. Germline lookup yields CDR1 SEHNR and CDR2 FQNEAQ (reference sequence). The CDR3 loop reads CASSLGLTGGYSPLHF. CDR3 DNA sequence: TGTGCCAGCAGCTTAGGGCTGACAGGGGGCTATTCACCCCTCCACTTT.

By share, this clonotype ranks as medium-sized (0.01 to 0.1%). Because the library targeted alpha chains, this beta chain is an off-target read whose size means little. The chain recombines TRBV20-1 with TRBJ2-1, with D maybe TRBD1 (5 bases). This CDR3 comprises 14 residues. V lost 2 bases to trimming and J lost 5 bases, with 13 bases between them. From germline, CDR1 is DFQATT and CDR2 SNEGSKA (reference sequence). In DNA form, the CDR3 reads TGCAGTGCTAGAAAGGCCTTGGGGCACAATGAGCAGTTCTTC. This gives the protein CSARKALGHNEQFF.

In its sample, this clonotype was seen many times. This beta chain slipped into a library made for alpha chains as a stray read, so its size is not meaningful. The CDR3, as DNA: TGTGCCAGCAGCCCCGGAGGTAGCGGGGGGGTAGAAAACTACAATGAGCAGTTCTTC. This gives the protein CASSPGGSGGVENYNEQFF. The chain carries TRBV7-6 and TRBJ2-1, with 11 positions matching TRBD2. The CDR3 has 19 residues. Germline assignment: CDR1 SGHVS and CDR2 FNYEAQ. The V segment lost 5 bases and the J segment 3 bases; nucleotides outside the gene matches: 15.

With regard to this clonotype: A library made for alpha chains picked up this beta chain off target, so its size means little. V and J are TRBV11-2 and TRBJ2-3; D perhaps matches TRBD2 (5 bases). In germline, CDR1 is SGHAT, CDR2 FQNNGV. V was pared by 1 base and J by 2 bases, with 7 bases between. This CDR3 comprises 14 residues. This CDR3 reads CASSLAGYTDTQYF. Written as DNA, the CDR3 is TGTGCCAGCAGCTTAGCGGGGTACACAGATACGCAGTATTTT.

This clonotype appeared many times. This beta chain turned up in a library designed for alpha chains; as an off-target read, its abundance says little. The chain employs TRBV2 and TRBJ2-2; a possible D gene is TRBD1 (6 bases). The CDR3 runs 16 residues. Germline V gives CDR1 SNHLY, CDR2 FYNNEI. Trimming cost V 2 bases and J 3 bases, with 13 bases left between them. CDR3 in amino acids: CASSENTGMYTGELFF. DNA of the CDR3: TGTGCCAGCAGTGAAAATACAGGGATGTACACCGGGGAGCTGTTTTTT.

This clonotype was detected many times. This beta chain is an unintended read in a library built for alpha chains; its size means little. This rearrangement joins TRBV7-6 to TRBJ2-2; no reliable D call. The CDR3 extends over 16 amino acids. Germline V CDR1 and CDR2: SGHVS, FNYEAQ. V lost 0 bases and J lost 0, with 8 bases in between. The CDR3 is CASSLAPSANTGELFF. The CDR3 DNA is TGTGCCAGCAGCTTAGCTCCAAGCGCGAACACCGGGGAGCTGTTTTTT.

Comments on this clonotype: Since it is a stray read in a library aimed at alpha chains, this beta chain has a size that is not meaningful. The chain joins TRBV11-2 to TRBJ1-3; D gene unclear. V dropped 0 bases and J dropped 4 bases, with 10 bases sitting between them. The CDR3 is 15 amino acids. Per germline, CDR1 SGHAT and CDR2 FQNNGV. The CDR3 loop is CASSLETRGGNTIYF. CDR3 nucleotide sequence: TGTGCCAGCAGCTTAGAGACAAGAGGAGGAAACACCATATATTTT.

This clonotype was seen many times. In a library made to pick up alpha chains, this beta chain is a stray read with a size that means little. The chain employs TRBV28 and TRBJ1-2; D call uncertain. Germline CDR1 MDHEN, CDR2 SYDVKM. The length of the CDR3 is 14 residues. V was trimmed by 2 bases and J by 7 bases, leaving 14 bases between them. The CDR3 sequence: CASSLGLGTLGYTF. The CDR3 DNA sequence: TGTGCCAGCAGTTTAGGTCTGGGTACGCTTGGCTACACCTTC.

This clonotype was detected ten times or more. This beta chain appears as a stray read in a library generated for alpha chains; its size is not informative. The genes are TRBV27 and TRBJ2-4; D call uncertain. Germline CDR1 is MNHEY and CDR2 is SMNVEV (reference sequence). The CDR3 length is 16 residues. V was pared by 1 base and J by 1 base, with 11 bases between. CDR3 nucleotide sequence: TGTGCCAGCAGTTTATTAGCAGCCAGGGCCAAAAACATTCAGTACTTC. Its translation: CASSLLAARAKNIQYF.

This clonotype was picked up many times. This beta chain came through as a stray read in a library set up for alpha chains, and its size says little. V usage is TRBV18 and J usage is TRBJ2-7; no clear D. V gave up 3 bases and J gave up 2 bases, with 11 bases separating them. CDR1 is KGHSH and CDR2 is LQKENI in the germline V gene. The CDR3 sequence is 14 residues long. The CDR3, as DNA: TGTGCCAGCTCACCCCAAAGCCCCCCCTACGAGCAGTACTTC. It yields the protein CASSPQSPPYEQYF. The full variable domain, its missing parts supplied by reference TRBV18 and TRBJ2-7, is NAGVMQNPRHLVRRRGQEARLRCSPMKGHSHVYWYRQLPEEGLKFMVYLQKENIIDESGMPKERFSAEFPKEGPSILRIQQVVRGDSAAYFCASSPQSPPYEQYFGPGTRLTVT.

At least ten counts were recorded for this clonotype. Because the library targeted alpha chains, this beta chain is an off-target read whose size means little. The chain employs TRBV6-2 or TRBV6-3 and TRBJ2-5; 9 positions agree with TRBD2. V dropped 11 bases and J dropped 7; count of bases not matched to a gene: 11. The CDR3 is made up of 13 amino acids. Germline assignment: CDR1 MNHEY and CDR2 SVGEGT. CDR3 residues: CASERGASGTQYF. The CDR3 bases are TGTGCCTCCGAGCGGGGGGCCAGTGGGACCCAGTACTTC.

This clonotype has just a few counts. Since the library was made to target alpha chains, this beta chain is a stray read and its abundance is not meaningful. The CDR3 DNA reads TGTGCCAGCAGTTTCTCCAGTCCAACCGGAGGCTACACCTTC. This codes for CASSFSSPTGGYTF. J is TRBJ1-2 and V is TRBV27; the D is unclear. V lost 3 bases and J 8 bases, leaving 16 bases between the germline ends. Germline assignment: CDR1 MNHEY and CDR2 SMNVEV (reference sequence). CDR3 length: 14 residues.

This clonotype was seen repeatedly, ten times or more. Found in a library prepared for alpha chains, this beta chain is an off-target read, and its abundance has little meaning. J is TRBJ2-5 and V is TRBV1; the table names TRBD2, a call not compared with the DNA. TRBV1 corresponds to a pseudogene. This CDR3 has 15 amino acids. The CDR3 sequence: CTSTSRRGGTETQYF. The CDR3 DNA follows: TGCACCAGCACCTCCCGGCGCGGGGGGACGGAGACCCAGTACTTC.

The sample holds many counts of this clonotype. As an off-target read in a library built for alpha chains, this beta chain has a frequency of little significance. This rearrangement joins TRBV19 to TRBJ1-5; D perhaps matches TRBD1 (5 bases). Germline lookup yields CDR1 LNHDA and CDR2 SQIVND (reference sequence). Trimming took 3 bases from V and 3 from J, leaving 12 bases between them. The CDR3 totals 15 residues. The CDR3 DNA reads TGTGCCAGTAGTATTCTGGGGGATCTCAATCAGCCCCAGCATTTT. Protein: CASSILGDLNQPQHF.

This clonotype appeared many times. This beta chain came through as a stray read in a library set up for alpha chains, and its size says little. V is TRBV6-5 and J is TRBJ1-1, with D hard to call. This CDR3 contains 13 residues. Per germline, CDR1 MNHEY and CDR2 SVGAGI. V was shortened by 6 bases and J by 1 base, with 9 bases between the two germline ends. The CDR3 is CASRLQRNTEAFF. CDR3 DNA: TGTGCCAGCAGATTACAGAGGAACACTGAAGCTTTCTTT.

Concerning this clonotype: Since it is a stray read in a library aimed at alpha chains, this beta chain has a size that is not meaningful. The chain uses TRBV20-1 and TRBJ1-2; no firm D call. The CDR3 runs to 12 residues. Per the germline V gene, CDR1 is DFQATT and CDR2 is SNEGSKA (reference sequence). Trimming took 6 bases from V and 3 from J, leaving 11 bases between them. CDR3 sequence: CSAPTGDYGYTF. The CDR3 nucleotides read TGCAGTGCCCCCACTGGGGACTATGGCTACACCTTC.

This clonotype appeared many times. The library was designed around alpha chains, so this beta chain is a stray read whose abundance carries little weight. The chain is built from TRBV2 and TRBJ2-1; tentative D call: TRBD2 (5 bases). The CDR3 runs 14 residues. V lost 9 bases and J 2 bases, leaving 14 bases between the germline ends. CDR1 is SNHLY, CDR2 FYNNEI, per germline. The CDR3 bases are TGTGCCAGTCTAAGCCTAGCAGCCTACAATGAGCAGTTCTTC. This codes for CASLSLAAYNEQFF.

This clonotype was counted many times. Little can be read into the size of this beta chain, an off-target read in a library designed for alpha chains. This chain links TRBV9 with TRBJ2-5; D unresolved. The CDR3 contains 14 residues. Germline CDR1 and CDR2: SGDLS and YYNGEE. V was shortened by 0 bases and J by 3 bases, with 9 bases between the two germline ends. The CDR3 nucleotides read TGTGCCAGCAGCGTAGGAGTGAGAGAAGAGACCCAGTACTTC. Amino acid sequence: CASSVGVREETQYF.

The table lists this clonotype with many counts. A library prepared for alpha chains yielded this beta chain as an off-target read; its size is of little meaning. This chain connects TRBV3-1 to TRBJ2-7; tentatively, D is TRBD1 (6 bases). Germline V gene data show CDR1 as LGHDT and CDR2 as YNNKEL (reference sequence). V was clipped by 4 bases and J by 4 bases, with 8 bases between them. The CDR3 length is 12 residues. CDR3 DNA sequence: TGTGCCAGCAGCCTCACAGGGTACGAGCAGTACTTC. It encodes CASSLTGYEQYF.

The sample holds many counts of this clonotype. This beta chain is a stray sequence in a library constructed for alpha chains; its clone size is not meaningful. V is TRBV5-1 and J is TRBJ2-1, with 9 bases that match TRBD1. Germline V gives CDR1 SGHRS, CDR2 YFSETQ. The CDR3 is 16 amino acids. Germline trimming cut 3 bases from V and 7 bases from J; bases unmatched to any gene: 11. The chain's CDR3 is CASSSGDRGDMNEQFF. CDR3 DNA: TGCGCCAGCAGCTCGGGTGACAGGGGGGATATGAATGAGCAGTTCTTC.

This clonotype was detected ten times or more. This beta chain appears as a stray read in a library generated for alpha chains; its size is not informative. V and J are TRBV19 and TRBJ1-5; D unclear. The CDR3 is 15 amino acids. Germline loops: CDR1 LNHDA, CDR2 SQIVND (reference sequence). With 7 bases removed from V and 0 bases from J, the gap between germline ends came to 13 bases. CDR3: CASNSDGGSNQPQHF. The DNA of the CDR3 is TGTGCCAGTAATTCAGACGGAGGTAGCAATCAGCCCCAGCATTTT.

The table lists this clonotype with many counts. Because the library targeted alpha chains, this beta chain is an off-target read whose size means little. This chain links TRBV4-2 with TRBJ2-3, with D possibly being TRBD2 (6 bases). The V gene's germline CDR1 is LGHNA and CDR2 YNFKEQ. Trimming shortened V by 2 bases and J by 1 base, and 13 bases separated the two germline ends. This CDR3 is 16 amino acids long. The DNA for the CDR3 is TGTGCCAGCAGCCAATGGAGGGCAGACGGCACAGATACGCAGTATTTT. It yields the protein CASSQWRADGTDTQYF.

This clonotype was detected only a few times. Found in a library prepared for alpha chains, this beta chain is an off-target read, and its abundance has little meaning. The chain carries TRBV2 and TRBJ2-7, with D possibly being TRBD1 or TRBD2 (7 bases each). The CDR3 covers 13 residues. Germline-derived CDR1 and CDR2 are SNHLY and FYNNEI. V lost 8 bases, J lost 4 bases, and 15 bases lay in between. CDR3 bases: TGTGCCAGCGGACGACAGGGAGGGTACGAGCAGTACTTC. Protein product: CASGRQGGYEQYF.

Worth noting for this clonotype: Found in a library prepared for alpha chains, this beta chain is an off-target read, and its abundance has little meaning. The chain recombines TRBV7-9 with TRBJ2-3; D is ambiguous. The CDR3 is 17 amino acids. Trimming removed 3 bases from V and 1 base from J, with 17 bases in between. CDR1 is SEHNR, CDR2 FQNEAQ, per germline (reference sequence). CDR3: CASSFQAGGWGTDTQYF. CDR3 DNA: TGTGCCAGCAGCTTCCAAGCCGGTGGATGGGGCACAGATACGCAGTATTTT.

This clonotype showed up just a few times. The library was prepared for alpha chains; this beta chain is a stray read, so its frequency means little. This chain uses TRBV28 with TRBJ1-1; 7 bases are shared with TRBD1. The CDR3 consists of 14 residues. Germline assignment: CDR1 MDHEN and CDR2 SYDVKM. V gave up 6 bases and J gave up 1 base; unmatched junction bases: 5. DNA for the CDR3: TGTGCCAGCAGAGCAGGGGGGAAGAACACTGAAGCTTTCTTT. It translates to CASRAGGKNTEAFF.